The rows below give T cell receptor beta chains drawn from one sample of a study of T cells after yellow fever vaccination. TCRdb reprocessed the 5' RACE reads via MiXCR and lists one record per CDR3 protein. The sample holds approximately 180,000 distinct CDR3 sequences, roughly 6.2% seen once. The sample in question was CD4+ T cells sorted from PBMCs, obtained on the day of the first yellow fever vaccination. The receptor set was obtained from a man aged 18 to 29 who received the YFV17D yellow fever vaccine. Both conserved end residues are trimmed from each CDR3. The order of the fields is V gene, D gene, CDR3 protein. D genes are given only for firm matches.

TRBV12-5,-,ASGDNSETQY
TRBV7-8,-,ASSSGGPRETQY
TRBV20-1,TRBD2,SASPGLAHYNEQF
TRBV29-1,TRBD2,SVEGGRESYNEQF
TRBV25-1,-,ASSESPGRTSYEQY
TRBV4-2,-,ASTEGRRYNEKLF
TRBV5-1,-,ASSAQGSNKNIQY
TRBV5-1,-,ASGPDTGELF
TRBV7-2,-,ASSFQDSNEKLF
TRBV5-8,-,ASSGSFEGSTQY
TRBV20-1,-,SAKIQGEQPQH
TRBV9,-,ASSPTSTDTQY
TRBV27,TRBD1,ASRPSRGRYGLKTQY
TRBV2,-,ASRQASEKLF
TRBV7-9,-,ASGLQDGYNSPLH
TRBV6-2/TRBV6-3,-,ASSYRQAFNQPQH
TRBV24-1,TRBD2,ATSDSKRGGVGELF
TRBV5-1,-,ASSSQSPGTQY
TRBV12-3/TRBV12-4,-,ASSFADSGNTIY
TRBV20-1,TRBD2,SAKPAGGSQY
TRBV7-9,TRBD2,ASSARGGVITDTQY
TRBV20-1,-,SARVSRGDQETQY
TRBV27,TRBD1,ATRTGKNIQY
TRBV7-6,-,ASSSYGNTIY
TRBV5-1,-,ASSLTVSGYEQY
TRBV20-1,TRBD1,SLRGLARDTQY
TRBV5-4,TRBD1,ASSRRQGAGGELF
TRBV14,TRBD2,ASSQSGTSGETQY
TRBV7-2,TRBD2,ASSPTSGGAVDTQY
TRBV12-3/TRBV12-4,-,ASSWGGLGYGYT
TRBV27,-,ASSHSGSNQPQH
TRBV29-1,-,SVRGTLNQPQH
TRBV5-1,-,ASSFDPNQPQH
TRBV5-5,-,ASSLEPASNYGYT
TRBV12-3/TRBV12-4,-,ASSFPGRVIGELF
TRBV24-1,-,ATRGTNTEAF
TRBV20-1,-,SARDTRRAPSNEQF
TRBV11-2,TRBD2,ASSLDHLAGGGETQY
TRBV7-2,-,ASSLSQQNTEAF
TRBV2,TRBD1,ASSAGGRGTEAF
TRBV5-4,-,ASSFGALSTEAF
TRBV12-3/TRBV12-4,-,ASRVRANTQY
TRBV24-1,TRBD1,ATSDLEARGNNEQF
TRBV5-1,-,ASSFQPGQSEGYT
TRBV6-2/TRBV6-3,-,ASSYLKTEAF
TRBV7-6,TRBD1,ASSAGTAQETQY
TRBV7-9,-,ASSLGVLGEKLF
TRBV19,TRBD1,ASSNGQGKAGANVLT